These 23 T cell receptor beta chains share one sample of origin, sequenced in a study of OX40 agonist ivuxolimab in advanced cancers. Assay: immunoSEQ multiplex PCR; the TCRdb copy retains only in-frame clones and omits some. This table has 75,000 to 80,000 clones, about 82% appearing once. This specimen consisted of CD4+ or CD8+ T cells sorted from blood, obtained in a trial of the OX40 agonist ivuxolimab. These receptors all come from an adult with an advanced solid tumor such as melanoma, head and neck, liver or kidney cancer.

The chain carries TRBV4-1 and TRBJ1-5; D might be TRBD1 (6 bases). V gave up 4 bases and J gave up 2 bases, with 12 bases separating them. The CDR3 is made up of 15 amino acids. In germline, CDR1 is MGHRA, CDR2 YSYEKL. The CDR3 DNA reads TGCGCCAGCAGCCCCGGGAGGGGGGGCAATCAGCCCCAGCATTTT. This gives the protein CASSPGRGGNQPQHF.

CDR3 in DNA: TGCGCCAGCAGCTTGGCTGCGGGGGCAGATACGCAGTATTTT. Its protein is CASSLAAGADTQYF. V and J are TRBV5-1 and TRBJ2-3; TRBD2 aligns across 7 bases. Germline V gives CDR1 SGHRS, CDR2 YFSETQ. V lost 0 bases and J lost 4; bases outside the gene matches: 2. This CDR3 is built from 14 residues.

CDR3 coding DNA: TGTGCCAGCAGTCCGCACAGGGAGCCCCAGCATTTT. Residues: CASSPHREPQHF. The rearrangement joins TRBV28 to TRBJ1-5, with a possible D match to TRBD1 (6 bases). Germline V gene sequence: CDR1 MDHEN, CDR2 SYDVKM. V was cut by 5 bases and J by 8 bases, with 10 bases left in between. The CDR3 sequence is 12 residues long. Full variable domain (rest looked up from reference TRBV28 and TRBJ1-5): DVKVTQSSRYLVKRTGEKVFLECVQDMDHENMFWYRQDPGLGLRLIYFSYDVKMKEKGDIPEGYSVSREKKERFSLILESASTNQTSMYLCASSPHREPQHFGDGTRLSIL.

The chain carries TRBV5-1 and TRBJ2-2; possible D gene TRBD2, 6 bases. The germline V gene encodes CDR1 SGHRS and CDR2 YFSETQ. Trimming shortened V by 2 bases and J by 5 bases, and 10 bases separated the two germline ends. This CDR3 has 14 amino acids. CDR3 sequence (DNA): TGCGCCAGCAGCTTTTCGGGAGATACCGGGGAGCTGTTTTTT. Its protein product is CASSFSGDTGELFF. Complete variable domain (other parts from reference TRBV5-1 and TRBJ2-2): KAGVTQTPRYLIKTRGQQVTLSCSPISGHRSVSWYQQTPGQGLQFLFEYFSETQRNKGNFPGRFSGRQFSNSRSEMNVSTLELGDSALYLCASSFSGDTGELFFGEGSRLTVL.

As DNA, the CDR3 is TGTGCCAGCAGCCGTTTGAGTCGCGGGGGCTACACCTTC. Residues: CASSRLSRGGYTF. V gene TRBV28 combines with J gene TRBJ1-2; D is unresolved. Germline assignment: CDR1 MDHEN and CDR2 SYDVKM. The CDR3 totals 13 residues. V was cut by 6 bases and J by 8 bases, with 16 bases left in between.

J is TRBJ2-5 and V is TRBV7-3, with D possibly being TRBD1 (6 bases). Germline CDR1 and CDR2: SGHTA and FQGTGA. The V end lost 4 bases, the J end lost 4 bases, and 10 bases lay between the germline ends. There are 13 residues in the CDR3. In nucleotides, the CDR3 is TGTGCCAGCAGCTGGGGACACGGAGAGACCCAGTACTTC. Its protein is CASSWGHGETQYF.

V and J are TRBV7-6 and TRBJ1-2; 7 nucleotides match TRBD1. Germline lookup yields CDR1 SGHVS and CDR2 FNYEAQ. Losses at the gene ends were 6 bases for V and 6 bases for J; bases not matched to a gene: 7. This CDR3 comprises 13 residues. The CDR3 here is CASSPGQEHGYTF. DNA for the CDR3: TGTGCCAGCAGTCCCGGACAGGAGCATGGCTACACCTTC.

This chain links TRBV5-1 with TRBJ2-7, with 12 positions matching TRBD1. The length of the CDR3 is 16 residues. Germline lookup yields CDR1 SGHRS and CDR2 YFSETQ. J was trimmed by 5 bases and V by 4 bases; bases with no gene match: 10. The CDR3 nucleotides are TGCGCCAGCAGCGTAGCCCCCGGGACAGGGGGCCACGAGCAGTACTTC. This gives the protein CASSVAPGTGGHEQYF. The whole variable domain, remainder taken from reference TRBV5-1 and TRBJ2-7, is KAGVTQTPRYLIKTRGQQVTLSCSPISGHRSVSWYQQTPGQGLQFLFEYFSETQRNKGNFPGRFSGRQFSNSRSEMNVSTLELGDSALYLCASSVAPGTGGHEQYFGPGTRLTVT.

The rearrangement uses TRBV19 and TRBJ2-2; 8 bases fit TRBD1. The germline V gene has CDR1 LNHDA and CDR2 SQIVND (reference sequence). The V segment lost 9 bases and the J segment 4 bases; nucleotides outside the gene matches: 13. The CDR3 is 16 amino acids. The CDR3 DNA reads as TGTGCCAGCGCGGAGTTGATAGGACAGGGCACCGGGGAGCTGTTTTTT. It yields the protein CASAELIGQGTGELFF.

This clone has only one observation. The chain uses TRBV5-1 and TRBJ2-7, with TRBD1 matching 7 bases. V lost 2 bases, J lost 4 bases, and 9 bases stayed unmatched. This CDR3 is 15 amino acids long. Germline CDR1 and CDR2: SGHRS and YFSETQ. The CDR3 bases are TGCGCCAGCAGCTTTATTCCCGGGACAGAATACGAGCAGTACTTC. Translation: CASSFIPGTEYEQYF.

The chain carries TRBV2 and TRBJ2-2; TRBD2 agrees at 8 bases. V lost 5 bases, J lost 5 bases, and 7 bases stayed unmatched. CDR1 and CDR2 (germline): SNHLY, FYNNEI. The CDR3 has 15 amino acids. CDR3: CASSLTSSGTGELFF. CDR3 in DNA: TGTGCCAGCAGTCTGACGTCTAGCGGGACCGGGGAGCTGTTTTTT.

This clone was observed once. The gene calls are TRBV7-2 and TRBJ2-7; unclear D gene. Trimming cost V 2 bases and J 3 bases, with 14 bases left between them. This CDR3 is 15 amino acids long. Germline values: CDR1 SGHTA, CDR2 FQGNSA. The CDR3: CASSLTAGSFYEQYF. In nucleotides, the CDR3 is TGTGCCAGCAGCTTAACGGCAGGAAGCTTCTACGAGCAGTACTTC.

This clone came up a few times. The rearrangement links TRBV5-6 to TRBJ2-7; TRBD2 matches at 12 bases. Germline V CDR1 and CDR2: SGHDT, YYEEEE. The V gene end was trimmed by 3 bases and the J gene end by 2 bases; junction bases not matched to a gene: 6. This CDR3 is 16 amino acids long. The CDR3 loop is CASSSLLAGGPYEQYF. DNA for the CDR3: TGTGCCAGCAGCTCGCTCCTAGCGGGAGGGCCCTACGAGCAGTACTTC.

This clone occurred a few times. V gene TRBV2 combines with J gene TRBJ1-5; possibly TRBD1 for D (5 bases). Germline V lookup: CDR1 SNHLY, CDR2 FYNNEI. V shed 1 base and J shed 3 bases, with 7 bases lying between them. The CDR3 is made up of 14 amino acids. The CDR3 spells CASSEGRVNQPQHF. Here the CDR3 DNA reads TGTGCCAGCAGTGAAGGCAGGGTCAATCAGCCCCAGCATTTT. Full variable domain (missing parts from reference TRBV2 and TRBJ1-5): EPEVTQTPSHQVTQMGQEVILRCVPISNHLYFYWYRQILGQKVEFLVSFYNNEISEKSEIFDDQFSVERPDGSNFTLKIRSTKLEDSAMYFCASSEGRVNQPQHFGDGTRLSIL.

This sequence joins TRBV6-1 and TRBJ2-2; no definite D call. With 5 bases removed from V and 3 bases from J, the gap between germline ends came to 4 bases. There are 12 residues in the CDR3. Germline CDR1 and CDR2: MNHNS and SASEGT. CDR3 nucleotides: TGTGCCAGCAGTTCGTACACCGGGGAGCTGTTTTTT. Residues: CASSSYTGELFF.

V gene TRBV7-2 combines with J gene TRBJ2-1, with D possibly being TRBD1 or TRBD2 (6 bases each). Trimming pared 5 bases from V and 5 bases from J, leaving 16 bases between. CDR1 and CDR2 from the germline V gene are SGHTA and FQGNSA. The CDR3 has 15 residues. The CDR3, as DNA: TGTGCCAGCAGCCCAGCGGGCGGGGACAACAATGAGCAGTTCTTC. It specifies CASSPAGGDNNEQFF.

The rearrangement uses TRBV10-1 and TRBJ2-3; a weak D match, TRBD1 (6 bases). V dropped 0 bases and J dropped 5 bases, with 12 bases sitting between them. This CDR3 is 15 amino acids long. Per the germline V gene, CDR1 is WNHNN and CDR2 is SYGVQD (reference sequence). CDR3 nucleotides: TGCGCCAGCAGTGAGTCGGGGGCAGGGAAAGATACGCAGTATTTT. It is translated as CASSESGAGKDTQYF.

This sequence joins TRBV19 and TRBJ1-2; maybe TRBD1 (6 bases). Germline V lookup: CDR1 LNHDA, CDR2 SQIVND (reference sequence). The length of the CDR3 is 14 residues. V was cut by 8 bases and J by 4 bases, with 17 bases left in between. The CDR3 DNA reads as TGTGCCAGTTCAGGGGCCAGGGGATCCTATGGCTACACCTTC. It yields the protein CASSGARGSYGYTF.

The rearrangement joins TRBV6-5 to TRBJ2-7; 10 bases fit TRBD2. Germline V gives CDR1 MNHEY, CDR2 SVGAGI. J lost 4 bases, V lost 4 bases, and 4 bases had no gene match. The CDR3 contains 14 residues. The chain's CDR3 is CASSSGTSAYEQYF. The CDR3 region has the DNA TGTGCCAGCAGTTCCGGGACTAGCGCTTACGAGCAGTACTTC.

This clone is categorized as medium-sized (0.01 to 0.1%). The chain joins TRBV5-1 to TRBJ1-2, with D possibly matching TRBD1 (5 bases). CDR3 length equals 15 residues. Germline CDR1 is SGHRS and CDR2 is YFSETQ. Between the trimmed V and J ends, which lost 0 bases and 6 bases, there was a span of 15 bases. The CDR3 region is CASSLALGQLDGYTF. CDR3 bases: TGCGCCAGCAGCTTGGCCTTGGGGCAGCTGGATGGCTACACCTTC.

The chain has TRBV11-1 and TRBJ2-5, with 9 bases lining up with TRBD1. Germline V lookup: CDR1 SGHAT, CDR2 FQDESV (reference sequence). This CDR3 is built from 17 residues. Trimming cost V 5 bases and J 4 bases; bases outside gene matches: 14. Here the CDR3 reads CASSTGAGTGSGETQYF. CDR3 DNA sequence: TGTGCCAGCAGCACAGGGGCAGGGACAGGGTCGGGAGAGACCCAGTACTTC.

CDR3 in amino acids: CASSAMTGNTIYF. As DNA, the CDR3 is TGTGCCAGCAGCGCCATGACTGGAAACACCATATATTTT. This chain uses TRBV9 with TRBJ1-3; D remains unclear. The CDR3 totals 13 residues. Germline loops: CDR1 SGDLS, CDR2 YYNGEE. Trimming removed 3 bases at V and 2 bases at J, with 6 bases between. The whole variable domain, filled in from reference TRBV9 and TRBJ1-3, reads DSGVTQTPKHLITATGQRVTLRCSPRSGDLSVYWYQQSLDQGLQFLIQYYNGEERAKGNILERFSAQQFPDLHSELNLSSLELGDSALYFCASSAMTGNTIYFGEGSWLTVV.

This sequence joins TRBV19 and TRBJ2-5, with TRBD1 as a possible D gene (6 bases). With 1 base removed from V and 6 bases from J, the gap between germline ends came to 12 bases. The CDR3 sequence is 14 residues long. Germline assignment: CDR1 LNHDA and CDR2 SQIVND (reference sequence). The CDR3 spells CASSIGTDIKTQYF. The DNA for the CDR3 is TGTGCCAGTAGTATAGGGACAGACATCAAGACCCAGTACTTC.